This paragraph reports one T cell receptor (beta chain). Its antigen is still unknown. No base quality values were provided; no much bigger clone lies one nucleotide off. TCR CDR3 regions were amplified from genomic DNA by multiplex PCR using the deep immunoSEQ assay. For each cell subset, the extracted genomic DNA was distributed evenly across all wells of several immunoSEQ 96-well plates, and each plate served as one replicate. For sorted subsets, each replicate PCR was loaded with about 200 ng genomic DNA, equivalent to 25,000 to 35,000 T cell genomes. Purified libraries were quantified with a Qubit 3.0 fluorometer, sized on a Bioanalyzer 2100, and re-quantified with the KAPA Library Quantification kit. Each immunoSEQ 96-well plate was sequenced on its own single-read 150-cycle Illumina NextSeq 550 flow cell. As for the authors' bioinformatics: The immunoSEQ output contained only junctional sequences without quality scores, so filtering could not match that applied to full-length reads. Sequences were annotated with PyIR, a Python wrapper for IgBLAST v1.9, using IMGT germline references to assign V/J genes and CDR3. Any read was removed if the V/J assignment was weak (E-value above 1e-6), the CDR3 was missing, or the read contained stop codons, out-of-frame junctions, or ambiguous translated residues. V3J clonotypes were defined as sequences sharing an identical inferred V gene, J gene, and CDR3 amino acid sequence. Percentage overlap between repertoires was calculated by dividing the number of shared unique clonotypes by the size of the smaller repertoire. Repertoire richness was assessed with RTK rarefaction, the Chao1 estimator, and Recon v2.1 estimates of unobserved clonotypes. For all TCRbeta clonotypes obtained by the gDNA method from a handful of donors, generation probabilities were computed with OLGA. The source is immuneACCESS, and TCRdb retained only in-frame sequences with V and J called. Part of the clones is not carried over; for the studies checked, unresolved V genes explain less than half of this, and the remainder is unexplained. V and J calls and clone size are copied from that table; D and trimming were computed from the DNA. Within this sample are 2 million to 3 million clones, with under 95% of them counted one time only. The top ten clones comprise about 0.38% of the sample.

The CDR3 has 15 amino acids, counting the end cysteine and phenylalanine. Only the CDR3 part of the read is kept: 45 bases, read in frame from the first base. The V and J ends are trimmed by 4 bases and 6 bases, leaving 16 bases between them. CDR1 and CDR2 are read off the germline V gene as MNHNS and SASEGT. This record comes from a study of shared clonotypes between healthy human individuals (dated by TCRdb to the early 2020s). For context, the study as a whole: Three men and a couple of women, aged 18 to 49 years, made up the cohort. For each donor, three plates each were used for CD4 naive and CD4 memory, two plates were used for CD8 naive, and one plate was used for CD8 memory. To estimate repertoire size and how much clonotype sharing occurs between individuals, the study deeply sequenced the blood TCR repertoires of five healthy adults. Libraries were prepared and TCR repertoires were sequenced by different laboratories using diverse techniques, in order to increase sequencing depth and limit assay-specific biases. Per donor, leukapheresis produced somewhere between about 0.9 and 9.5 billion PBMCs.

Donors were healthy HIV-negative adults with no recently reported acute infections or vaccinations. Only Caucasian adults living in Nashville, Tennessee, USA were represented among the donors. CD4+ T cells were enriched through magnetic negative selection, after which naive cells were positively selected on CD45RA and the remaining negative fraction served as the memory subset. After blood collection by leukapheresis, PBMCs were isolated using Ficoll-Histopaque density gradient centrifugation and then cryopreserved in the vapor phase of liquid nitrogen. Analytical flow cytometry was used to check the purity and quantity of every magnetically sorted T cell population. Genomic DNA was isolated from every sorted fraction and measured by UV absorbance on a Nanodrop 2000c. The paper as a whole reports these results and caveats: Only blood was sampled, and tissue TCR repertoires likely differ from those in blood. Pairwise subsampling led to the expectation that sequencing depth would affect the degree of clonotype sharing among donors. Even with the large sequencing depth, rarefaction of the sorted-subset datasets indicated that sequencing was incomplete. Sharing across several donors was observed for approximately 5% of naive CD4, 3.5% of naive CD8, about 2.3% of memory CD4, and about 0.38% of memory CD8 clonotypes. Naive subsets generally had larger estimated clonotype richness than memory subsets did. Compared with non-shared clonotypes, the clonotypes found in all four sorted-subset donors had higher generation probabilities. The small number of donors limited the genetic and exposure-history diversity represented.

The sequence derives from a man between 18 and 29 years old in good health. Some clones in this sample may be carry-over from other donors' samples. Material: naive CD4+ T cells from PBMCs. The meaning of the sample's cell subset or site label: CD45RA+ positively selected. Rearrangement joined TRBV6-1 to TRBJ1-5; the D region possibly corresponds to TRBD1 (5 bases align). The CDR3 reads CASSVGRVWGQPQHF. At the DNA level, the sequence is TGTGCCAGCAGTGTAGGCAGGGTGTGGGGTCAGCCCCAGCATTTT.